What follows describes a single TCR beta chain. PCR was performed a second time for about 7 to 11 cycles using a sample-barcoded 5' primer and a J-beta primer mix. Using its own MiXCR run on the 5' RACE reads, TCRdb lists one record per CDR3 protein. The sample has 1.4 million to 1.5 million distinct CDR3 sequences, 42% seen once. This sample is part of a study of blood T cells in healthy people across ages. The trim removed 7 bases at V and 3 bases at J, leaving 13 bases unmatched. Germline CDR1 and CDR2: DFQATT and SNEGSKA (reference sequence). The CDR3 totals 16 residues. This sequence was found in a young woman in good health. The chain is built from TRBV20-1 and TRBJ2-1; 9 bases match TRBD2. The sequenced sample was blood. Here the CDR3 DNA reads TGCAGTGGAAGGGGGGGACTAGCCGTGGACTACAATGAGCAGTTCTTC. Translated, it gives CSGRGGLAVDYNEQFF.